The present TCR beta chain was sequenced within a study of breast tumors, draining lymph nodes, adjacent tissues. One entry per CDR3 protein, called by TCRdb with MiXCR from the multiplex PCR reads. This table holds some 15,000 distinct CDR3 sequences, approximately 55% found once. Study findings and constraints: Tumor T cell lymph node origin was a supported hypothesis, not proven. Tumors had less TCR diversity than lymph nodes, more than nontumor tissue.

Germline V gene lookup returns CDR1 MNHEY and CDR2 SMNVEV (reference sequence). Trimming left V 5 bases short and J 11 bases short, with 18 bases between. This CDR3 region has 13 residues. This clonotype was observed at least ten times. The antigen is not known. V and J are TRBV27 and TRBJ1-2; D may be TRBD1 (6 bases). Sequences were obtained from tumor-adjacent breast tissue. This TCR was recovered from a female donor with breast cancer. Some clones in this sample may be carry-over from other donors' samples. CDR3 residues: CASSPETQGRYTF. CDR3 sequence (DNA): TGTGCCAGCAGTCCCGAAACCCAGGGGAGGTACACCTTC.